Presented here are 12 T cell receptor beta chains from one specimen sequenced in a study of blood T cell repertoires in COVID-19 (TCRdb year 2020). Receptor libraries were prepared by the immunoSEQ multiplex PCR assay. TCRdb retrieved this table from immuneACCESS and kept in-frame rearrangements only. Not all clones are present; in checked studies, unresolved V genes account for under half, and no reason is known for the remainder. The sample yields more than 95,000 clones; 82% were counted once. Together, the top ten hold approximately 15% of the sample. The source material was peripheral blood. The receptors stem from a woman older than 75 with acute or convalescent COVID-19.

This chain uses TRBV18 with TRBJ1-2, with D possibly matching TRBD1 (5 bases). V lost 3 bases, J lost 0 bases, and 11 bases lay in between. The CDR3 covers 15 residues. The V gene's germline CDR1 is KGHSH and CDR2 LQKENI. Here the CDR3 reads CASSPGRGANYGYTF. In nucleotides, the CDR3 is TGTGCCAGCTCACCTGGGAGGGGAGCTAACTATGGCTACACCTTC.

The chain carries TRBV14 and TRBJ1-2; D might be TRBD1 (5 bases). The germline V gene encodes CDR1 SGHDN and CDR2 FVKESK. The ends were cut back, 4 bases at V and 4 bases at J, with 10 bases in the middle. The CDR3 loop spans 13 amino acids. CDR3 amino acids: CASSLGLGYGYTF. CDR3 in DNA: TGTGCCAGCAGCCTGGGGCTCGGCTATGGCTACACCTTC.

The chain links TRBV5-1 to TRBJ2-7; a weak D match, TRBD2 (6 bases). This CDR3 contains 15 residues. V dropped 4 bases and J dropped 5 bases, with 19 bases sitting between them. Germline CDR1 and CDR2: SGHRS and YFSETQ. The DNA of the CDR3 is TGCGCCAGCAGCCCAGAGGGGACTCGAGCTCACGAGCAGTACTTC. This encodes CASSPEGTRAHEQYF.

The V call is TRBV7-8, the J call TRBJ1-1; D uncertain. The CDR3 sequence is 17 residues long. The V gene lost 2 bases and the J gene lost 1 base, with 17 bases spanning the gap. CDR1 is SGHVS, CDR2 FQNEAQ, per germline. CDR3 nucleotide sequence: TGTGCCAGCAGCTTACCCCTACTTACAGTAGGGAACACTGAAGCTTTCTTT. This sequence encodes CASSLPLLTVGNTEAFF.

Written as DNA, the CDR3 is TGTGCCAGCAGTCGACTAGCGGGAGACCCCGGGGAGCTGTTTTTT. It specifies CASSRLAGDPGELFF. This chain joins TRBV28 and TRBJ2-2; 12 positions match TRBD2. This CDR3 is built from 15 residues. Germline CDR1 and CDR2: MDHEN and SYDVKM. After removal of 5 bases from V and 6 bases from J, the junction contained 4 bases not matched to a gene. Full variable domain (outside the CDR3, taken from reference TRBV28 and TRBJ2-2): DVKVTQSSRYLVKRTGEKVFLECVQDMDHENMFWYRQDPGLGLRLIYFSYDVKMKEKGDIPEGYSVSREKKERFSLILESASTNQTSMYLCASSRLAGDPGELFFGEGSRLTVL.

This CDR3 is CASSLARISGRVNEQFF. The CDR3 nucleotides are TGTGCCAGCAGCTTAGCTCGTATTAGCGGGAGAGTGAATGAGCAGTTCTTC. This chain joins TRBV7-8 and TRBJ2-1, with 9 bases matching TRBD2. Trimming took 0 bases from V and 7 from J; bases not matched to a gene: 10. CDR1 is SGHVS, CDR2 FQNEAQ, per germline. This CDR3 comprises 17 residues.

The CDR3 reads CASSLWSGDTQYF. The CDR3 coding sequence is TGCGCCAGCAGCCTTTGGAGTGGAGATACGCAGTATTTT. This rearrangement joins TRBV5-1 to TRBJ2-3; the D is unclear. CDR3 size: 13 residues. The germline gives CDR1 SGHRS, CDR2 YFSETQ. V shed 4 bases and J shed 5 bases, with 11 bases lying between them.

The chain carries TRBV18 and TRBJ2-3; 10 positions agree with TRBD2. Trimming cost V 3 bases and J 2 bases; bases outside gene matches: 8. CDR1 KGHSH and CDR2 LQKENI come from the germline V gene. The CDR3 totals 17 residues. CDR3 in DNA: TGTGCCAGCTCACCCCTCGGACTAGCGGAACTCACAGATACGCAGTATTTT. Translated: CASSPLGLAELTDTQYF.

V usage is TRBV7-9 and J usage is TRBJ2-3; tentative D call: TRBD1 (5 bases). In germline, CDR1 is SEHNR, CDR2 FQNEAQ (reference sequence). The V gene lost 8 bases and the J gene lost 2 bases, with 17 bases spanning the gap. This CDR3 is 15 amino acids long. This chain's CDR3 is CASHASGATTDTQYF. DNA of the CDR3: TGTGCCAGCCACGCAAGTGGGGCCACCACAGATACGCAGTATTTT.

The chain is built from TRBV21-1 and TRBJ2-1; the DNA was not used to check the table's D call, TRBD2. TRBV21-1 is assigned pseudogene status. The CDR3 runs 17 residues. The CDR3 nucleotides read TGTGCCAGCAGCAAAAAAATGGGCGGGAGCGTCGGAGATGAGCAGTTCTTC. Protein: CASSKKMGGSVGDEQFF.

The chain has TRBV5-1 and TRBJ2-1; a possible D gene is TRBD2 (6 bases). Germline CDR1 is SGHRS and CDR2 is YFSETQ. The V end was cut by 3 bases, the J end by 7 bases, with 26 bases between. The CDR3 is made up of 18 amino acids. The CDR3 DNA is TGCGCCAGCAGCTCGGTAGGTCTGGTGGAGGGTGTGGGAAATGAGCAGTTCTTC. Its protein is CASSSVGLVEGVGNEQFF. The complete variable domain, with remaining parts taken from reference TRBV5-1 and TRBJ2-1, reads KAGVTQTPRYLIKTRGQQVTLSCSPISGHRSVSWYQQTPGQGLQFLFEYFSETQRNKGNFPGRFSGRQFSNSRSEMNVSTLELGDSALYLCASSSVGLVEGVGNEQFFGPGTRLTVL.

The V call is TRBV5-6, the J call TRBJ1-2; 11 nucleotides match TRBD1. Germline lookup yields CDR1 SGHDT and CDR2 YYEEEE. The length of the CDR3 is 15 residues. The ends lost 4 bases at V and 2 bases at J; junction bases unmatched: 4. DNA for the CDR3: TGTGCCAGCAGCAGAAGGACAGGGGGCAACTATGGCTACACCTTC. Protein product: CASSRRTGGNYGYTF. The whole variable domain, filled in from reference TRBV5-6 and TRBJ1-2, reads DAGVTQSPTHLIKTRGQQVTLRCSPKSGHDTVSWYQQALGQGPQFIFQYYEEEERQRGNFPDRFSGHQFPNYSSELNVNALLLGDSALYLCASSRRTGGNYGYTFGSGTRLTVV.